These 10 T cell receptor beta chains originate from one sample sequenced in a study of OX40 agonist ivuxolimab in advanced cancers. The data were produced by immunoSEQ multiplex PCR, yet TCRdb's version contains in-frame clones alone and is incomplete. This table holds 20,000 to 25,000 clones, 84% found once. The sequenced sample was CD4+ or CD8+ T cells sorted from blood, obtained in a trial of the OX40 agonist ivuxolimab. The origin of the receptors is an adult with an advanced solid tumor such as melanoma, head and neck, liver or kidney cancer.

This chain joins TRBV28 and TRBJ1-2, with 10 positions matching TRBD1. The trim removed 9 bases at V and 6 bases at J, leaving 16 bases unmatched. CDR3 length equals 16 residues. Germline lookup yields CDR1 MDHEN and CDR2 SYDVKM. The CDR3 loop reads CASQRLPGQGEDGYTF. The CDR3 nucleotides are TGTGCCAGTCAGAGGTTGCCCGGACAGGGGGAAGATGGCTACACCTTC.

About this clone itself: A much larger clone differs from this one at a single base, so this may be a read error. This rearrangement joins TRBV6-6 to TRBJ2-7; D is undetermined. V was clipped by 2 bases and J by 9 bases, with 17 bases between them. The CDR3 spans 14 residues. The V gene's germline CDR1 is MNHNY and CDR2 SVGAGI (reference sequence). The CDR3 is CASSYAGPLDGQYF. Written as DNA, the CDR3 is TGTGCCAGCAGTTACGCAGGACCTTTGGACGGGCAGTACTTC.

The chain carries TRBV19 and TRBJ2-7, with a tentative D call TRBD1 (5 bases). With 5 bases removed from V and 0 bases from J, the gap between germline ends came to 8 bases. Germline V gene sequence: CDR1 LNHDA, CDR2 SQIVND (reference sequence). The CDR3 sequence is 13 residues long. As DNA, the CDR3 is TGTGCCAGTAGTTGGGGCACCTCCTACGAGCAGTACTTC. Translating it yields CASSWGTSYEQYF.

This chain connects TRBV5-4 to TRBJ2-1, with 11 bases that match TRBD2. The V gene end was trimmed by 6 bases and the J gene end by 1 base; junction bases not matched to a gene: 9. The germline CDR1 and CDR2 sequences are SGHNT and YYREEE (reference sequence). The CDR3 spans 17 residues. The CDR3 DNA reads as TGTGCCAGCAACCGAATGGGACTAGCGGAATCCTACAATGAGCAGTTCTTC. This gives the protein CASNRMGLAESYNEQFF.

This clone came up a few times. The chain has TRBV9 and TRBJ2-1; D remains ambiguous. Germline CDR1 SGDLS, CDR2 YYNGEE. This CDR3 has 12 residues. Trimming cost V 6 bases and J 8 bases, with 12 bases left between them. As DNA, the CDR3 is TGTGCCAGCAATACCGGATGGGATGAGCAGTTCTTC. Protein: CASNTGWDEQFF.

The chain couples TRBV5-1 to TRBJ2-1; 8 nucleotides line up with TRBD1. CDR3 length: 12 amino acids. Germline V lookup: CDR1 SGHRS, CDR2 YFSETQ. Germline trimming cut 4 bases from V and 7 bases from J; bases unmatched to any gene: 1. The CDR3 nucleotides are TGCGCCAGCAGCCGGGACAGGAATGAGCAGTTCTTC. Its protein product is CASSRDRNEQFF.

The rearrangement links TRBV5-6 to TRBJ2-6; TRBD1 aligns across 12 bases. V was pared by 2 bases and J by 2 bases, with 8 bases of the junction left unmatched. The CDR3 covers 19 residues. Germline CDR1 and CDR2: SGHDT and YYEEEE. The CDR3 region has the DNA TGTGCCAGCAGCTTCGACCGGGACAGGGGGCTCCCTGGGGCCAACGTCCTGACTTTC. It specifies CASSFDRDRGLPGANVLTF.

The rearrangement joins TRBV7-8 to TRBJ2-2; D is perhaps TRBD1 or TRBD2 (5 bases each). This CDR3 contains 14 residues. Germline V gives CDR1 SGHVS, CDR2 FQNEAQ. V dropped 8 bases and J dropped 1 base, with 11 bases sitting between them. CDR3 sequence reads: CASSGTVNTGELFF. Here the CDR3 DNA reads TGTGCCAGCTCCGGGACGGTGAACACCGGGGAGCTGTTTTTT.

V gene TRBV29-1 combines with J gene TRBJ2-7, with 11 bases lining up with TRBD2. V shed 5 bases and J 6 bases; nucleotides not matched to a gene: 6. The CDR3 consists of 13 residues. CDR1 and CDR2 (germline): SQVTM, ANQGSEA. CDR3: CSVLSGLAAEQYF. The CDR3 nucleotides are TGCAGCGTTCTATCGGGACTAGCGGCCGAGCAGTACTTC.

This clone has only one observation. The chain joins TRBV4-1 to TRBJ2-1, with D possibly TRBD2 on 5 matching bases. V was trimmed by 0 bases and J by 10 bases, leaving 10 bases between them. Germline CDR1 is MGHRA and CDR2 is YSYEKL. This CDR3 contains 13 residues. The CDR3 DNA follows: TGCGCCAGCAGCCAAGACCCGAGAGGGGAGCAGTTCTTC. Its translation: CASSQDPRGEQFF.